This T cell receptor (beta chain) derives from a study of memory CD4+ T cells and cytomegalovirus serostatus. Method: immunoSEQ multiplex PCR; TCRdb's copy keeps in-frame clones and lacks some. This table has 35,000 to 50,000 clones, roughly three quarters appearing once. This CDR3 is 15 amino acids long. Trimming took off 5 bases at V and 2 bases at J, with 14 bases between the two ends. Looked up from germline, CDR1 is SGHVS and CDR2 is FNYEAQ. The sort gate was single viable CD3+CD4+CD8-CD45RO+ cells for memory CD4+ T cells. Input material: memory CD4+ T cells from blood. The chain joins TRBV7-6 to TRBJ2-3, with D maybe TRBD1 (6 bases). This TCR was sampled from an adult in good health and CMV-seronegative. CDR3 amino acids: CASSLGQQFTDTQYF. CDR3 bases: TGTGCCAGCAGCCTCGGACAGCAATTCACAGATACGCAGTATTTT.